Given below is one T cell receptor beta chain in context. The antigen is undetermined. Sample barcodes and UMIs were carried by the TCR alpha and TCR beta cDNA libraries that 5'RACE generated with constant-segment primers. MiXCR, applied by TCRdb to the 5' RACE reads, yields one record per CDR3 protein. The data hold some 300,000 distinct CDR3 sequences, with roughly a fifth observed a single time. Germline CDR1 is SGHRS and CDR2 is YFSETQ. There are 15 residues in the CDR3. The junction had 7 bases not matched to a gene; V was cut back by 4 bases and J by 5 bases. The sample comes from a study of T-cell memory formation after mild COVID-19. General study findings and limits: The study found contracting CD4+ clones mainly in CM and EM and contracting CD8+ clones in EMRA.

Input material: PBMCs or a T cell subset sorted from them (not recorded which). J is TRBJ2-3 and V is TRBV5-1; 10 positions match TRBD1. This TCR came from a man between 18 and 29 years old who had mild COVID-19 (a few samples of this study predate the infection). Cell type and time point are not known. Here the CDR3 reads CASSPGTGVEDTQYF. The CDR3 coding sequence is TGCGCCAGCAGCCCAGGGACAGGGGTTGAAGATACGCAGTATTTT.